Listed below are T cell receptor beta chains from one sample, sequenced in a study of blood T cell repertoires in COVID-19. Some clones are missing from TCRdb's copy, which holds only in-frame ones; the method was immunoSEQ multiplex PCR. The sample includes some 390,000 clones, about nine tenths of them seen just once. Material: peripheral blood. These receptor sequences come from a woman between 40 and 55 years old with COVID-19, enrolled during active disease. Both conserved end residues are part of each CDR3.

J	V	length	CDR3
TRBJ2-5	TRBV7-2	18	CASSSLPGHRPLQETQYF
TRBJ2-1	TRBV6-1	16	CASSDTRVNSYNEQFF
TRBJ1-1	TRBV6-1	13	CASSDPGNTEAFF
TRBJ1-2	TRBV28	17	CASRRGQELLANYGYTF
TRBJ2-7	TRBV19	14	CASSPTTLTYEQYF
TRBJ1-5	TRBV10-3	13	CAIRDRVDQPQHF
TRBJ1-1	TRBV5-4	14	CASRNSGGRTEAFF
TRBJ2-5	TRBV11-2	16	CASSSGGGAIQETQYF
TRBJ2-7	TRBV15	16	CATSRDRLAGVNEQYF
TRBJ2-3	TRBV7-2	14	CASSWDRVKDTQYF
TRBJ1-1	TRBV27	14	CASSFDWVGAEAFF
TRBJ1-5	TRBV20-1	19	CSASPNRDKGYSYNQPQHF
TRBJ1-1	TRBV29-1	12	CSSNGGAAEAFF
TRBJ2-7	TRBV18	17	CASSPRDGTGSVYEQYF
TRBJ2-1	TRBV7-9	14	CASSYGTIANEQFF
TRBJ2-1	TRBV9	15	CASSVELAGGNEQFF
TRBJ2-3	TRBV28	16	CASSRGLASDTDTQYF
TRBJ1-5	TRBV19	15	CASIPSGGALGPQHF
TRBJ1-2	TRBV4-1	14	CASSLGQANYGYTF
TRBJ1-1	TRBV6-1	16	CASSALRGGENTEAFF
TRBJ1-4	TRBV30	12	CAWSVQPGQGGF
TRBJ2-2	TRBV7-9	17	CASTPRAGGPNTGELFF
TRBJ2-5	TRBV6-5	10	CASGPRTQYF
TRBJ2-7	TRBV5-1	14	CASSLSPGAYEQYF
TRBJ2-2	TRBV9	16	CASSPQASSNTGELFF
TRBJ1-1	TRBV5-4	15	CASSPDLTVNTEAFF
TRBJ1-3	TRBV6-1	16	CASSESLPSSGNTIYF
TRBJ1-1	TRBV30	12	CASDRRNTEAFF
TRBJ1-1	TRBV28	16	CASSFSGQAVNTEAFF
TRBJ2-3	TRBV6-5	14	CASARQGNTDTQYF
TRBJ2-7	TRBV18	13	CASSPRTGGEQYF
TRBJ2-1	TRBV5-6	13	CASSLDYYNEQFF
TRBJ2-7	TRBV27	13	CASSLGSTYEQYF
TRBJ2-6	TRBV5-5	18	CASSLSGTGFSGANVLTF
TRBJ2-7	TRBV28	12	CASSSYAHEQYF
TRBJ1-6	TRBV19	16	CASSIRQGWDNSPLHF
TRBJ2-1	TRBV28	15	CASSPLAGGRNEQFF
TRBJ1-6	TRBV4-3	15	CASSPQRGGHSPLHF
TRBJ1-5	TRBV6-2/TRBV6-3	12	CASSLTVQPQHF
TRBJ1-2	TRBV6-1	14	CASSEGSRGYGYTF
TRBJ1-6	TRBV18	15	CASSPTGARNSPLHF
TRBJ2-2	TRBV27	16	CASSYHRNSNTGELFF
TRBJ1-2	TRBV28	14	CASSLGTGNYGYTF
TRBJ2-5	TRBV28	14	CASSRDRVIETQYF
TRBJ2-3	TRBV6-4	14	CASSDGQGTDTQYF
TRBJ1-6	TRBV6-5	13	CATQGTANSPLHF
TRBJ1-5	TRBV27	14	CASRAGTGVEPQHF
TRBJ2-3	TRBV4-3	15	CASSQDPLSGDTQYF
TRBJ2-2	TRBV28	12	CASTSNTGELFF
TRBJ2-5	TRBV5-1	15	CASRSGGISKETQYF
TRBJ1-1	TRBV11-2	15	CASSLGGGQGAVAFF
TRBJ2-2	TRBV6-5	13	CASMTVNTGELFF
TRBJ1-2	TRBV7-2	14	CASFTRGNDYGYTF
TRBJ1-1	TRBV10-3	13	CAIQGVENTEAFF
TRBJ1-4	TRBV6-5	15	CASSYSGGLGEKLFF
TRBJ1-1	TRBV7-8	13	CASSLDRVWEAFF